A selection of T cell receptor beta chains follows, all from one sample in a study of blood T cell repertoires in COVID-19. TCRdb's table, derived via immunoSEQ multiplex PCR, lists solely in-frame clones and lacks some. The sample contains 250,000 to 300,000 clones, 70% to 90% of which appear only once. The specimen sequenced was peripheral blood. These receptor sequences come from a woman in her seventies with acute or convalescent COVID-19. CDR3s include the opening cysteine and the closing phenylalanine or tryptophan. The D gene is left open where the match is weak. Clone size is stated in some rows and not others, as once, few, many or a class when expanded.

D	V	J	length	size	CDR3	DNA
TRBD1	TRBV18	TRBJ1-3	16	.	CASSPTAGTGVNTIYF	TGTGCCAGCTCACCGACCGCCGGGACAGGAGTAAACACCATATATTTT
.	TRBV30	TRBJ2-2	19	.	CAWNRKVGGIREHTGELFF	TGTGCCTGGAACCGAAAGGTAGGCGGGATTAGGGAACATACCGGGGAGCTGTTTTTT
TRBD1	TRBV5-1	TRBJ1-1	14	few	CASSWGQGNTEAFF	TGCGCCAGCAGCTGGGGACAGGGGAACACTGAAGCTTTCTTT
.	TRBV5-1	TRBJ1-5	14	.	CASSLDGRAEPQHF	TGCGCCAGCAGCTTGGACGGGAGGGCGGAGCCCCAGCATTTT
.	TRBV12-3/TRBV12-4	TRBJ1-2	13	.	CASSPQWEYGYTF	TGTGCCAGCAGCCCCCAGTGGGAGTATGGCTACACCTTC
.	TRBV19	TRBJ2-5	14	.	CASSPQWAAETQYF	TGTGCCAGTAGTCCCCAGTGGGCCGCAGAGACCCAGTACTTC
.	TRBV12-3/TRBV12-4	TRBJ1-1	13	.	CASSLNRVTEAFF	TGTGCCAGCAGTTTAAATCGGGTCACTGAAGCTTTCTTT
TRBD1	TRBV18	TRBJ1-1	15	.	CASSPRTGEYTEAFF	TGTGCCAGCTCACCGCGGACAGGGGAGTACACTGAAGCTTTCTTT
TRBD1	TRBV7-2	TRBJ1-2	16	.	CASSARDRGRLGGHTF	TGTGCCAGCAGCGCCCGGGACAGGGGGCGTTTAGGTGGCCACACCTTC
.	TRBV27	TRBJ1-1	14	.	CASSYRARGTEAFF	TGTGCCAGCAGTTACAGGGCGCGGGGGACTGAAGCTTTCTTT
.	TRBV28	TRBJ2-7	14	.	CASSREGTRGGQYF	TGTGCCAGCTCACGTGAGGGTACCCGGGGAGGGCAGTACTTC
.	TRBV10-3	TRBJ1-2	16	.	CAISESWTDTNYGYTF	TGTGCCATCAGTGAGAGTTGGACAGACACTAACTATGGCTACACCTTC
TRBD2	TRBV19	TRBJ2-1	14	.	CASSRTSGPNEQFF	TGTGCCAGTAGTCGAACTAGCGGTCCAAATGAGCAGTTCTTC